Each of the 29 T cell receptor beta chains below was sequenced from the same sample in a study of T cell changes during pregnancy in multiple sclerosis. Only in-frame clones appear in the TCRdb table, and some are missing; sequencing was by immunoSEQ multiplex PCR. Among tens of thousands of clones listed, more than 80% were seen once. The sequences come from CD4+ T cells from peripheral blood mononuclear cells, collected before pregnancy. The receptors were sampled from a female donor with multiple sclerosis, enrolled in a pregnancy study.

J is TRBJ1-6 and V is TRBV6-5, with a tentative D call TRBD1 (5 bases). This CDR3 has 15 amino acids. V was clipped by 4 bases and J by 4 bases, with 11 bases between them. CDR1 MNHEY and CDR2 SVGAGI come from the germline V gene. The CDR3 spells CASSSQGGYNSPLHF. As DNA, the CDR3 is TGTGCCAGCAGTTCCCAGGGAGGGTATAATTCACCCCTCCACTTT.

This chain uses TRBV2 with TRBJ1-1; 12 nucleotides match TRBD1. Germline values: CDR1 SNHLY, CDR2 FYNNEI. Germline trimming cut 5 bases from V and 5 bases from J; bases unmatched to any gene: 3. This CDR3 region has 14 residues. CDR3: CASSRDRGLTEAFF. CDR3 sequence (DNA): TGTGCCAGCAGTCGGGACAGGGGGCTTACTGAAGCTTTCTTT.

This chain links TRBV7-9 with TRBJ2-3, with D perhaps TRBD2 (5 bases). Germline lookup yields CDR1 SEHNR and CDR2 FQNEAQ (reference sequence). The CDR3 sequence is 15 residues long. Trimming stripped 1 base from V and 5 bases from J, with 13 bases between. The DNA of the CDR3 is TGTGCCAGCAGCTTAGGGGCGGGCGGAGTAGATACGCAGTATTTT. Translation: CASSLGAGGVDTQYF.

In this sample, this clone turned up once. This chain joins TRBV5-4 and TRBJ2-1, with 7 bases aligning to TRBD1. The CDR3 totals 15 residues. V gave up 1 base and J gave up 5 bases; unmatched junction bases: 6. Germline V CDR1 and CDR2: SGHNT, YYREEE (reference sequence). DNA for the CDR3: TGTGCCAGCAGCTTGAAGGGGGCCCTCAACAATGAGCAGTTCTTC. This gives the protein CASSLKGALNNEQFF.

V usage is TRBV19 and J usage is TRBJ1-3, with D unresolved. Looked up from germline, CDR1 is LNHDA and CDR2 is SQIVND (reference sequence). V lost 2 bases to trimming and J lost 0 bases, with 8 bases between them. The CDR3 contains 15 residues. The chain's CDR3 is CASSITRDSGNTIYF. As DNA, the CDR3 is TGTGCCAGTAGTATAACCCGGGACTCTGGAAACACCATATATTTT.

The chain carries TRBV7-2 and TRBJ2-2; 10 positions match TRBD1. The ends lost 1 base at V and 7 bases at J; junction bases unmatched: 12. The CDR3 totals 18 residues. Germline CDR1 and CDR2: SGHTA and FQGNSA. CDR3 DNA: TGTGCCAGCAGCTTAGTGGGGACAGGGGCACCGGGGGACGGGGAGCTGTTTTTT. Residues: CASSLVGTGAPGDGELFF. The full variable domain, in which reference TRBV7-2 and TRBJ2-2 provide the parts outside the CDR3, is GAGVSQSPSNKVTEKGKDVELRCDPISGHTALYWYRQSLGQGLEFLIYFQGNSAPDKSGLPSDRFSAERTGGSVSTLTIQRTQQEDSAVYLCASSLVGTGAPGDGELFFGEGSRLTVL.

V and J are TRBV28 and TRBJ1-1; tentative D call: TRBD1 (6 bases). Germline-derived CDR1 and CDR2 are MDHEN and SYDVKM. This CDR3 has 14 residues. Deletions cut 6 bases from V and 1 base from J, with 12 bases between. The CDR3 reads CASSPQGGNTEAFF. The CDR3 region has the DNA TGTGCCAGCAGCCCGCAAGGGGGGAACACTGAAGCTTTCTTT. Using reference TRBV28 and TRBJ1-1 for the parts outside the CDR3, the full variable domain is DVKVTQSSRYLVKRTGEKVFLECVQDMDHENMFWYRQDPGLGLRLIYFSYDVKMKEKGDIPEGYSVSREKKERFSLILESASTNQTSMYLCASSPQGGNTEAFFGQGTRLTVV.

V and J are TRBV30 and TRBJ2-5, with D perhaps matching TRBD2 (5 bases). Germline-derived CDR1 and CDR2 are GTSNPN and SVGIG (reference sequence). The CDR3 totals 16 residues. Trimming stripped 1 base from V and 5 bases from J, with 20 bases between. The CDR3 coding sequence is TGTGCCTGGAGTGAACTAGTGACGGGGATTGTGGAGACCCAGTACTTC. Protein product: CAWSELVTGIVETQYF.

The rearrangement links TRBV28 to TRBJ1-2; 10 nucleotides align to TRBD1. J lost 6 bases, V lost 4 bases, and 8 bases had no gene match. CDR3 length equals 15 residues. Germline-derived CDR1 and CDR2 are MDHEN and SYDVKM. The CDR3 loop reads CASSSGTGVSHGYTF. In nucleotides, the CDR3 is TGTGCCAGCAGTTCCGGGACAGGGGTTAGTCATGGCTACACCTTC.

The chain combines TRBV18 with TRBJ2-7; the match to TRBD1 covers 9 bases. The CDR3 has 13 residues. Germline values: CDR1 KGHSH, CDR2 LQKENI. V was pared by 9 bases and J by 0 bases, with 3 bases of the junction left unmatched. The CDR3 here is CASGTGSSYEQYF. CDR3 bases: TGTGCCAGTGGGACAGGGAGCTCCTACGAGCAGTACTTC.

The chain is built from TRBV7-9 and TRBJ2-1; 11 bases match TRBD1. The V gene's germline CDR1 is SEHNR and CDR2 FQNEAQ (reference sequence). This CDR3 is built from 16 residues. Trimming at V came to 5 bases and at J to 5 bases, leaving 8 bases not matched to a gene. The CDR3 nucleotides are TGTGCCAGCAGCCCACGGGACAGGGGGTTCCACAATGAGCAGTTCTTC. Its translation is CASSPRDRGFHNEQFF.

This chain links TRBV5-1 with TRBJ2-1, with a weak D call TRBD1 (6 bases). CDR1 is SGHRS and CDR2 is YFSETQ in the germline V gene. This CDR3 has 15 residues. V was trimmed by 2 bases and J by 12 bases, leaving 21 bases between them. DNA for the CDR3: TGCGCCAGCAGCTTAGATGAACAGGGCTACGATGGGCAGTTCTTC. Translated, it gives CASSLDEQGYDGQFF.

The chain uses TRBV9 and TRBJ2-7, with TRBD2 matching over 8 bases. J lost 3 bases, V lost 4 bases, and 0 bases had no gene match. The germline V gene encodes CDR1 SGDLS and CDR2 YYNGEE. The CDR3 runs to 12 residues. The CDR3 protein is CASSRGGYEQYF. Here the CDR3 DNA reads TGTGCCAGCAGCCGGGGGGGCTACGAGCAGTACTTC.

The chain recombines TRBV5-1 with TRBJ2-7, with TRBD2 matching over 10 bases. The trim removed 0 bases at V and 7 bases at J, leaving 7 bases unmatched. The V gene's germline CDR1 is SGHRS and CDR2 YFSETQ. The CDR3 is 15 amino acids. DNA for the CDR3: TGCGCCAGCAGCTTGGCTAGCGGGAGCCCGGGGGAGCAGTACTTC. The encoded protein is CASSLASGSPGEQYF.

This chain joins TRBV28 and TRBJ1-1, with D hard to call. Germline V lookup: CDR1 MDHEN, CDR2 SYDVKM. The CDR3 consists of 13 residues. Trimming took off 2 bases at V and 2 bases at J, with 6 bases between the two ends. The CDR3 loop reads CASSLNLNTEAFF. The CDR3 bases are TGTGCCAGCAGTTTAAATCTTAACACTGAAGCTTTCTTT.

This clone showed up just a few times. The gene calls are TRBV5-1 and TRBJ2-7; 8 bases align to TRBD1. Germline V gene data show CDR1 as SGHRS and CDR2 as YFSETQ. CDR3 length: 14 residues. J was trimmed by 2 bases and V by 3 bases; bases with no gene match: 4. The CDR3 sequence: CASSSPTGAYEQYF. The CDR3 coding sequence is TGCGCCAGCAGCTCCCCGACAGGGGCCTACGAGCAGTACTTC.

This clone was found once. The rearrangement uses TRBV27 and TRBJ2-3, with D uncertain. Between the trimmed V and J ends, which lost 5 bases and 4 bases, there was a span of 10 bases. The CDR3 has 13 amino acids. The germline V gene encodes CDR1 MNHEY and CDR2 SMNVEV (reference sequence). The CDR3 DNA follows: TGTGCCAGCAGTGTATTGTCGGCAGATACGCAGTATTTT. Amino acids: CASSVLSADTQYF.

The V call is TRBV7-9, the J call TRBJ1-1; 8 nucleotides align to TRBD1. This CDR3 spans 14 amino acids. The ends lost 5 bases at V and 4 bases at J; junction bases unmatched: 6. In germline, CDR1 is SEHNR, CDR2 FQNEAQ (reference sequence). The CDR3 loop reads CASSPDRGFTEAFF. CDR3 nucleotides: TGTGCCAGCAGCCCTGACAGGGGTTTCACTGAAGCTTTCTTT.

This clone is a singleton in its sample. This chain links TRBV7-8 with TRBJ2-5, with 10 bases lining up with TRBD1. Trimming removed 7 bases from V and 4 bases from J; junction bases left unmatched: 9. Germline CDR1 is SGHVS and CDR2 is FQNEAQ. There are 15 residues in the CDR3. CDR3 residues: CASIRGTGATETQYF. The CDR3 DNA reads as TGTGCCAGCATAAGGGGGACAGGGGCTACAGAGACCCAGTACTTC.

This clone has a single count. DNA for the CDR3: TGTGCCAGTAGTTCCAGGACAGGGGGCACAGATACGCAGTATTTT. Protein sequence: CASSSRTGGTDTQYF. This chain joins TRBV19 and TRBJ2-3, with 9 bases fitting TRBD1. Looked up from germline, CDR1 is LNHDA and CDR2 is SQIVND (reference sequence). This CDR3 contains 15 residues. The V segment lost 5 bases and the J segment 1 base; nucleotides outside the gene matches: 4.

The chain carries TRBV7-6 and TRBJ1-6; 7 bases line up with TRBD1. This CDR3 has 15 residues. Germline-derived CDR1 and CDR2 are SGHVS and FNYEAQ. Unmatched junction bases numbered 3, after V lost 2 bases and J lost 5 bases. CDR3 loop: CASSLLQGNNSPLHF. DNA for the CDR3: TGTGCCAGCAGCTTACTACAGGGGAATAATTCACCCCTCCACTTT.

V and J are TRBV30 and TRBJ2-2; weak D call: TRBD2 (7 bases). V lost 1 base and J 6 bases, leaving 9 bases between the germline ends. This CDR3 has 13 amino acids. Germline V gene lookup returns CDR1 GTSNPN and CDR2 SVGIG (reference sequence). The CDR3 is CAWSGGGPGELFF. The CDR3 region has the DNA TGTGCCTGGAGTGGGGGGGGCCCCGGGGAGCTGTTTTTT.

CDR3 sequence (DNA): TGTGCCTGGAGCGACGGGACAGCAGTTAATGAAAAACTGTTTTTT. Protein sequence: CAWSDGTAVNEKLFF. The chain couples TRBV30 to TRBJ1-4, with TRBD1 matching 7 bases. This CDR3 contains 15 residues. J was trimmed by 4 bases and V by 3 bases; bases with no gene match: 8. CDR1 is GTSNPN, CDR2 SVGIG, per germline (reference sequence).

The chain recombines TRBV7-3 with TRBJ2-7; D may be TRBD2 (5 bases). The V end lost 5 bases, the J end lost 6 bases, and 17 bases lay between the germline ends. Germline V lookup: CDR1 SGHTA, CDR2 FQGTGA. The CDR3 has 14 residues. The CDR3 region has the DNA TGTGCCAGCAGCCCGGACGTTCGGGGTTCCGAGCAGTACTTC. Amino acids: CASSPDVRGSEQYF.

The J gene is TRBJ2-2, the V gene TRBV29-1, with 8 bases lining up with TRBD2. Germline V gives CDR1 SQVTM, CDR2 ANQGSEA. The length of the CDR3 is 16 residues. Trimming took 7 bases from V and 0 from J; bases not matched to a gene: 10. DNA of the CDR3: TGCAGCGGGACCCTCGGGGGGGGGCCGAACACCGGGGAGCTGTTTTTT. It yields the protein CSGTLGGGPNTGELFF.

The chain joins TRBV5-4 to TRBJ2-2; 7 bases fit TRBD1. The CDR3 runs 14 residues. After removal of 0 bases from V and 7 bases from J, the junction contained 3 bases not matched to a gene. Germline lookup yields CDR1 SGHNT and CDR2 YYREEE (reference sequence). The DNA for the CDR3 is TGTGCCAGCAGCTTGGAGGGGGCTATCGGGGAGCTGTTTTTT. Its protein is CASSLEGAIGELFF.

The V call is TRBV5-1, the J call TRBJ2-6, with a possible D match to TRBD1 (6 bases). CDR3 size: 16 residues. Germline values: CDR1 SGHRS, CDR2 YFSETQ. The ends were cut back, 2 bases at V and 1 base at J, with 10 bases in the middle. The CDR3 coding sequence is TGCGCCAGCAGCTTTACAGGGAATTCTGGGGCCAACGTCCTGACTTTC. This sequence encodes CASSFTGNSGANVLTF.

The chain is built from TRBV7-2 and TRBJ2-1; no definite D call. Germline CDR1 reads SGHTA; CDR2 reads FQGNSA. V was shortened by 1 base and J by 10 bases, with 11 bases between the two germline ends. The CDR3 runs to 13 residues. The CDR3 is CASSLVRPGEQFF. In DNA, the CDR3 is TGTGCCAGCAGCTTAGTCAGGCCAGGAGAGCAGTTCTTC.

The chain carries TRBV7-9 and TRBJ2-5, with a possible D match to TRBD1 (6 bases). V was cut by 0 bases and J by 12 bases, with 14 bases left in between. The germline CDR1 and CDR2 sequences are SEHNR and FQNEAQ (reference sequence). There are 13 residues in the CDR3. In DNA form, the CDR3 reads TGTGCCAGCAGCTTAGCTTTTGGGGGCCCTAAGTACTTC. This sequence encodes CASSLAFGGPKYF.